A single sample gave rise to the 10 T cell receptor beta chains below, sequenced in a study of OX40 agonist ivuxolimab in advanced cancers. Measured with immunoSEQ multiplex PCR; TCRdb has only the in-frame clones, and not every one. Of 65,000 to 80,000 clones in the sample, about nine tenths were seen once. The specimen was CD4+ or CD8+ T cells sorted from blood, collected in a trial of the OX40 agonist ivuxolimab. These receptors were taken from an adult with an advanced solid tumor such as melanoma, head and neck, liver or kidney cancer.

This clone has more than one count but fewer than ten. V and J are TRBV5-1 and TRBJ2-7; D is uncertain. Germline assignment: CDR1 SGHRS and CDR2 YFSETQ. The germline V and J ends were trimmed by 0 bases and 0 bases, with 16 bases remaining between them. The CDR3 totals 17 residues. This chain's CDR3 is CASSLVSRQFLSYEQYF. The CDR3, as DNA: TGCGCCAGCAGCTTGGTATCCCGGCAGTTCCTCTCCTACGAGCAGTACTTC.

This chain links TRBV19 with TRBJ2-2; D remains ambiguous. CDR1 LNHDA and CDR2 SQIVND come from the germline V gene (reference sequence). CDR3 length equals 18 residues. Trimming left V 1 base short and J 0 bases short, with 15 bases between. The DNA for the CDR3 is TGTGCCAGTAGTATAGTTAGGGCGACCGTCGCGAACACCGGGGAGCTGTTTTTT. Translation gives CASSIVRATVANTGELFF.

The rearrangement links TRBV14 to TRBJ1-4; TRBD1 is a possible D gene (5 bases). Looked up from germline, CDR1 is SGHDN and CDR2 is FVKESK. Trimming shortened V by 4 bases and J by 0 bases, and 9 bases separated the two germline ends. The CDR3 totals 15 residues. The CDR3 region has the DNA TGTGCCAGCAGCCCGGGGACGGCAACTAATGAAAAACTGTTTTTT. It translates to CASSPGTATNEKLFF.

V gene TRBV29-1 combines with J gene TRBJ1-2; D not certain. In germline, CDR1 is SQVTM, CDR2 ANQGSEA. Trimming removed 7 bases from V and 3 bases from J, with 12 bases in between. This CDR3 is 12 amino acids long. In nucleotides, the CDR3 is TGCAGCGCGACTCCACTCGACTATGGCTACACCTTC. Its translation is CSATPLDYGYTF.

This rearrangement joins TRBV2 to TRBJ1-2, with no clear D. Germline CDR1 and CDR2: SNHLY and FYNNEI. Trimming cost V 6 bases and J 4 bases, with 12 bases left between them. This CDR3 spans 13 amino acids. CDR3 DNA: TGTGCCAGCAGCCGGACGAAAACCTATGGCTACACCTTC. Protein sequence: CASSRTKTYGYTF.

The chain recombines TRBV5-6 with TRBJ1-2, with a weak D call TRBD1 (5 bases). This CDR3 is 16 amino acids long. The V gene lost 4 bases and the J gene lost 0 bases, with 16 bases spanning the gap. Germline values: CDR1 SGHDT, CDR2 YYEEEE. In nucleotides, the CDR3 is TGTGCCAGCAGCCCTACCGTGGGGCTAGCTAACTATGGCTACACCTTC. Amino acids: CASSPTVGLANYGYTF.

The V and J genes are TRBV19 and TRBJ1-4; no clear D. The V end was cut by 3 bases, the J end by 0 bases, with 11 bases between. Germline lookup yields CDR1 LNHDA and CDR2 SQIVND (reference sequence). This CDR3 spans 16 amino acids. For the CDR3, the DNA is TGTGCCAGTAGTATTCTAGCGGTTGCAACTAATGAAAAACTGTTTTTT. Translated, it gives CASSILAVATNEKLFF.

The chain is built from TRBV9 and TRBJ2-1, with 12 nucleotides matching TRBD2. The V gene's germline CDR1 is SGDLS and CDR2 YYNGEE. The CDR3 spans 16 residues. V shed 3 bases, J shed 4 bases, and the junction held 5 bases outside the gene matches. CDR3 in amino acids: CASSARTSGIYNEQFF. The CDR3 DNA reads TGTGCCAGCAGCGCCAGGACTAGCGGGATATACAATGAGCAGTTCTTC.

V and J are TRBV10-3 and TRBJ2-5; the D gene is possibly TRBD1 (6 bases). Trimming left V 3 bases short and J 2 bases short, with 13 bases between. Germline values: CDR1 ENHRY, CDR2 SYGVKD. The CDR3 covers 15 residues. The CDR3 DNA is TGTGCCATCAGTGAAGCCTTCGGACAGCAAGAGACCCAGTACTTC. It specifies CAISEAFGQQETQYF.

V usage is TRBV5-1 and J usage is TRBJ2-1, with TRBD1 identical over 10 bases. The V and J ends lost 3 bases and 2 bases, in that order; junction bases with no gene match: 2. The CDR3 has 15 residues. Germline CDR1 is SGHRS and CDR2 is YFSETQ. The CDR3 reads CASSSGTGAYNEQFF. Here the CDR3 DNA reads TGCGCCAGCAGCTCCGGGACAGGGGCCTACAATGAGCAGTTCTTC.